The 21 T cell receptor beta chains listed next were all sequenced from one sample in a study of cytomegalovirus exposure and HLA in healthy donors (dated by TCRdb to 2017 to 2019). Libraries were built with the immunoSEQ multiplex PCR assay. For the multiplex PCR, a mixture combining 60 forward primers for TCR Vbeta segments and 13 reverse primers for TCR Jbeta segments was used. Entries here come from immuneACCESS through TCRdb and include only in-frame sequences with V and J called. Some clones fail to appear in such tables; in the studies checked, an unresolved V gene covers under half of the shortfall, and the cause of the remainder is unknown. Recorded for this sample are 120,000 or so clones; approximately 80% of them occurred a single time. The ten largest clones capture about 0.25% of the sample. The sequenced material came from PBMCs. These receptors all stem from a man aged 45-65 years in good health and CMV-seronegative.

V gene TRBV4-2 combines with J gene TRBJ2-7; a weak D match, TRBD1 (6 bases). The CDR3 sequence is 17 residues long. Trimming pared 0 bases from V and 2 bases from J, leaving 17 bases between. Germline V lookup: CDR1 LGHNA, CDR2 YNFKEQ. CDR3 in DNA: TGTGCCAGCAGCCAAGAAGAATGGGCAGGGGCTACCTACGAGCAGTACTTC. Translation: CASSQEEWAGATYEQYF.

There are a few counts of this clone. The chain carries TRBV2 and TRBJ1-4, with TRBD1 matching over 9 bases. Losses at the gene ends were 3 bases for V and 8 bases for J; bases not matched to a gene: 7. The CDR3 contains 15 residues. From germline, CDR1 is SNHLY and CDR2 FYNNEI. CDR3 loop: CASSEGTGRGEKLFF. CDR3 in DNA: TGTGCCAGCAGTGAGGGGACAGGGCGAGGCGAAAAACTGTTTTTT.

This chain connects TRBV19 to TRBJ1-5; no definite D call. V gave up 3 bases and J gave up 5 bases, with 14 bases separating them. Germline V CDR1 and CDR2: LNHDA, SQIVND (reference sequence). The CDR3 has 15 residues. CDR3 coding DNA: TGTGCCAGTAGTATTGGGAGGCACTATTATCAGCCCCAGCATTTT. Its translation: CASSIGRHYYQPQHF. Supplemented by reference TRBV19 and TRBJ1-5, the full variable domain reads DGGITQSPKYLFRKEGQNVTLSCEQNLNHDAMYWYRQDPGQGLRLIYYSQIVNDFQKGDIAEGYSVSREKKESFPLTVTSAQKNPTAFYLCASSIGRHYYQPQHFGDGTRLSIL.

The CDR3 sequence: CASSTYVGGEAFF. Written as DNA, the CDR3 is TGTGCCAGCAGTACATACGTCGGGGGTGAAGCTTTCTTT. The genes are TRBV5-4 and TRBJ1-1; D may be TRBD1 (5 bases). Germline V lookup: CDR1 SGHNT, CDR2 YYREEE (reference sequence). V dropped 5 bases and J dropped 7 bases, with 15 bases sitting between them. The CDR3 is 13 residues long.

This chain connects TRBV4-3 to TRBJ2-1; the match to TRBD2 covers 8 bases. The CDR3 sequence is 19 residues long. Germline CDR1 is LGHNA and CDR2 is YSLEER. Trimming removed 0 bases from V and 3 bases from J; junction bases left unmatched: 13. The CDR3 reads CASSQDSLAGTLNYNEQFF. The CDR3 DNA sequence: TGCGCCAGCAGCCAAGATTCTTTAGCGGGGACACTGAACTACAATGAGCAGTTCTTC.

The chain has TRBV7-3 and TRBJ2-5; 7 bases are a match to TRBD1. The CDR3 sequence is 14 residues long. Germline CDR1 is SGHTA and CDR2 is FQGTGA. With V trimmed by 5 bases and J by 5 bases, 8 bases remained unmatched. CDR3 nucleotide sequence: TGTGCCAGCAGCCGACAGGGACAGTTGGAGACCCAGTACTTC. Protein product: CASSRQGQLETQYF.

This clone came up once. This rearrangement joins TRBV9 to TRBJ1-1; perhaps TRBD1 as D (5 bases). With 4 bases removed from V and 6 bases from J, the gap between germline ends came to 19 bases. The CDR3 length is 15 residues. Germline V gene lookup returns CDR1 SGDLS and CDR2 YYNGEE. CDR3 nucleotides: TGTGCCAGCAGCCCACGTGGGGGGACGGCGGCTGAAGCTTTCTTT. Its protein product is CASSPRGGTAAEAFF. Filled out from reference TRBV9 and TRBJ1-1, the complete variable domain reads DSGVTQTPKHLITATGQRVTLRCSPRSGDLSVYWYQQSLDQGLQFLIQYYNGEERAKGNILERFSAQQFPDLHSELNLSSLELGDSALYFCASSPRGGTAAEAFFGQGTRLTVV.

The chain has TRBV5-1 and TRBJ2-5, with no clear D. Trimming left V 0 bases short and J 5 bases short, with 5 bases between. The CDR3 consists of 12 residues. Per the germline V gene, CDR1 is SGHRS and CDR2 is YFSETQ. The chain's CDR3 is CASSLAMETQYF. The CDR3 DNA follows: TGCGCCAGCAGCTTGGCTATGGAGACCCAGTACTTC.

This sequence joins TRBV7-9 and TRBJ2-1; 7 bases are shared with TRBD1. Germline assignment: CDR1 SEHNR and CDR2 FQNEAQ (reference sequence). The CDR3 runs 16 residues. Trimming removed 6 bases from V and 3 bases from J; junction bases left unmatched: 11. The CDR3 reads CASRPLAQGIYNEQFF. CDR3 nucleotides: TGTGCCAGCAGGCCCCTCGCACAGGGGATCTACAATGAGCAGTTCTTC.

The genes are TRBV4-3 and TRBJ1-2, with TRBD1 identical over 8 bases. The ends lost 1 base at V and 4 bases at J; junction bases unmatched: 5. Looked up from germline, CDR1 is LGHNA and CDR2 is YSLEER. The CDR3 length is 15 residues. CDR3 in amino acids: CASSQVDRGGYGYTF. The CDR3 nucleotides read TGCGCCAGCAGCCAAGTTGACAGGGGCGGCTATGGCTACACCTTC.

The chain uses TRBV28 and TRBJ1-1; D is possibly TRBD1 (5 bases). Between the trimmed V and J ends, which lost 3 bases and 5 bases, there was a span of 10 bases. The CDR3 is made up of 13 amino acids. CDR1 is MDHEN and CDR2 is SYDVKM in the germline V gene. For the CDR3, the DNA is TGTGCCAGCAGTTTCCAGAGGACAACTGAAGCTTTCTTT. Its translation is CASSFQRTTEAFF.

The V gene is TRBV9, the J gene TRBJ2-5; D remains ambiguous. Trimming took off 0 bases at V and 3 bases at J, with 9 bases between the two ends. CDR1 is SGDLS, CDR2 YYNGEE, per germline. The CDR3 extends over 14 amino acids. DNA for the CDR3: TGTGCCAGCAGCGTAGGCGGAGTCGAAGAGACCCAGTACTTC. Translation gives CASSVGGVEETQYF.

As to this clone: Germline and junction disagree at one end, which may indicate a read error. The chain couples TRBV4-3 to TRBJ1-2; TRBD1 matches at 10 bases. The CDR3 extends over 13 amino acids. The germline V gene encodes CDR1 LGHNA and CDR2 YSLEER. The CDR3 loop reads CAGSQMTGGGYTF. As DNA, the CDR3 is TGCGCCGGCAGCCAGATGACAGGGGGCGGCTACACCTTC.

The genes are TRBV19 and TRBJ1-3; 7 bases map to TRBD1. The CDR3 has 19 residues. The trim removed 5 bases at V and 0 bases at J, leaving 16 bases unmatched. Germline CDR1 and CDR2: LNHDA and SQIVND (reference sequence). For the CDR3, the DNA is TGTGCCAGTAGTCGGGCTTGGGGCGGACGACAGGGCTCTGGAAACACCATATATTTT. Translation: CASSRAWGGRQGSGNTIYF.

This sequence joins TRBV15 and TRBJ1-5; 9 bases are a match to TRBD1. This CDR3 spans 17 amino acids. V was pared by 3 bases and J by 0 bases, with 6 bases of the junction left unmatched. The germline CDR1 and CDR2 sequences are LNHNV and YYDKDF (reference sequence). The CDR3 region is CATSRTDRGFSNQPQHF. The CDR3 nucleotides read TGTGCCACCAGCAGGACGGACAGGGGTTTTAGCAATCAGCCCCAGCATTTT.

This chain joins TRBV19 and TRBJ1-4, with TRBD1 identical over 7 bases. CDR1 and CDR2 from the germline V gene are LNHDA and SQIVND (reference sequence). The CDR3 consists of 16 residues. Trimming at V came to 6 bases and at J to 4 bases, leaving 11 bases not matched to a gene. The DNA of the CDR3 is TGTGCCAGTAGGGGAACGGGACAGCTTAATAATGAAAAACTGTTTTTT. Translated: CASRGTGQLNNEKLFF.

This chain connects TRBV5-1 to TRBJ2-5; tentative D call: TRBD1 (6 bases). Germline V gene sequence: CDR1 SGHRS, CDR2 YFSETQ. The CDR3 covers 15 residues. V was pared by 5 bases and J by 3 bases, with 17 bases between. CDR3 in DNA: TGCGCCAGCAGGGATACAGGGACCCCCAAAGAGACCCAGTACTTC. It yields the protein CASRDTGTPKETQYF.

The chain carries TRBV5-8 and TRBJ1-4; D might be TRBD1 (5 bases). Germline-derived CDR1 and CDR2 are SGHTS and YDEGEE. Trimming took off 7 bases at V and 6 bases at J, with 19 bases between the two ends. The CDR3 has 15 residues. CDR3 bases: TGTGCCAGCTCTCGAGGAGGCGGGGGTTATGAAAAACTGTTTTTT. Translated, it gives CASSRGGGGYEKLFF.

About this clone: This sample includes further DNA sequences coding for the same CDR3. The chain joins TRBV19 to TRBJ2-2; 9 bases match TRBD2. Germline V CDR1 and CDR2: LNHDA, SQIVND (reference sequence). Losses at the gene ends were 7 bases for V and 2 bases for J; bases not matched to a gene: 8. The CDR3 is made up of 16 amino acids. The CDR3 nucleotides are TGTGCCAGTAAACGCCTAGCGGGGCCCAACACCGGGGAGCTGTTTTTT. It specifies CASKRLAGPNTGELFF.

The chain uses TRBV6-5 and TRBJ2-7, with D perhaps TRBD2 (6 bases). The CDR3 extends over 14 amino acids. The germline V gene has CDR1 MNHEY and CDR2 SVGAGI. Between the trimmed V and J ends, which lost 10 bases and 5 bases, there was a span of 21 bases. The CDR3, as DNA: TGTGCCACACACCGCGGAGGGTCCTTCCACGAGCAGTACTTC. This encodes CATHRGGSFHEQYF.

The chain joins TRBV7-9 to TRBJ2-1; 9 nucleotides match TRBD2. The ends lost 5 bases at V and 2 bases at J; junction bases unmatched: 10. CDR1 and CDR2 (germline): SEHNR, FQNEAQ (reference sequence). CDR3 length: 17 residues. Here the CDR3 DNA reads TGTGCCAGCAGCGTCCTTAGACTAGCGGAAACCTACAATGAGCAGTTCTTC. It encodes CASSVLRLAETYNEQFF.